A selection of T cell receptor beta chains follows, all from one sample in a study of blood T cells in healthy people across ages. TCRdb redid the calling of the 5' RACE reads with MiXCR, one entry per CDR3 protein. The data show some 1 million distinct CDR3 sequences, with 45% seen just once and about 19% held by the top ten. The sequenced sample consisted of blood. The receptors derive from a woman aged 55-75 years in good health. The CDR3 runs from the conserved cysteine through the conserved F or W. Fields, in order: J gene, V gene, CDR3 protein.

j_gene: TRBJ2-7
v_gene: TRBV20-1
CDR3aa: CSARILLTGTGYVYEQYF

j_gene: TRBJ1-6
v_gene: TRBV12-3/TRBV12-4
CDR3aa: CASSSRAGGGSPLHF

j_gene: TRBJ2-5
v_gene: TRBV4-1
CDR3aa: CASSHGTGGETQYF

j_gene: TRBJ2-1
v_gene: TRBV20-1
CDR3aa: CSARARDYGYEQFF

j_gene: TRBJ2-1
v_gene: TRBV20-1
CDR3aa: CSARDRRETLGQFF

j_gene: TRBJ2-7
v_gene: TRBV12-3/TRBV12-4
CDR3aa: CASSPHSGTGGSEQYF

j_gene: TRBJ2-6
v_gene: TRBV20-1
CDR3aa: CSATDRVLSGANVLTF

j_gene: .
v_gene: TRBV14
CDR3aa: CASSQGARTSYEQYF

j_gene: TRBJ2-3
v_gene: TRBV27
CDR3aa: CASRESGRGQYF

j_gene: TRBJ2-3
v_gene: TRBV4-1
CDR3aa: CASSQLGGDKDTQYF

j_gene: TRBJ1-1
v_gene: TRBV6-1
CDR3aa: CASSDRAGTPNTEAFF

j_gene: TRBJ2-5
v_gene: TRBV27
CDR3aa: CASSREGFEYF

j_gene: TRBJ1-2
v_gene: TRBV5-1
CDR3aa: CASSLVGPNYGYTF

j_gene: TRBJ2-1
v_gene: TRBV6-1
CDR3aa: CASSESRAPLESVNNEQFF

j_gene: TRBJ2-5
v_gene: TRBV27
CDR3aa: CASRSGTGGEQYF

j_gene: TRBJ2-3
v_gene: TRBV6-1
CDR3aa: CASSVDGISTDTQYF

j_gene: TRBJ2-5
v_gene: TRBV6-6
CDR3aa: CASRRALVETQYF

j_gene: .
v_gene: TRBV7-6
CDR3aa: CASSLAGLSNEQYF

j_gene: TRBJ1-1
v_gene: TRBV20-1
CDR3aa: CSASPYRVGNTEAFF

j_gene: TRBJ2-1
v_gene: TRBV7-9
CDR3aa: CASSSLAGSSYNEQFF

j_gene: TRBJ2-5
v_gene: TRBV20-1
CDR3aa: CSARASTAGLIETQYF

j_gene: .
v_gene: TRBV6-4
CDR3aa: CASSKIAGGPGSSYNEQYF

j_gene: TRBJ2-7
v_gene: TRBV5-1
CDR3aa: CASSFTSGLNYEQYF

j_gene: TRBJ2-5
v_gene: TRBV7-3
CDR3aa: CASSLAGIDPNEQYF

j_gene: TRBJ1-2
v_gene: TRBV5-1
CDR3aa: CASSSGGRGVDGYTF

j_gene: TRBJ2-3
v_gene: TRBV14
CDR3aa: CASSQDFGTDTQYF

j_gene: TRBJ2-7
v_gene: TRBV7-9
CDR3aa: CASSLPISGRDEQYF

j_gene: TRBJ2-7
v_gene: TRBV4-1
CDR3aa: CASRQSPTAGPTYEQYF

j_gene: TRBJ2-1
v_gene: TRBV5-1
CDR3aa: CASSLVSTGRREQFF

j_gene: TRBJ2-3
v_gene: TRBV20-1
CDR3aa: CSARGGGLDTQYF

j_gene: .
v_gene: TRBV27
CDR3aa: CASSFNREHSETQYF

j_gene: TRBJ2-7
v_gene: TRBV12-3/TRBV12-4
CDR3aa: CASSPTGTVSYEQYF

j_gene: TRBJ1-1
v_gene: TRBV15
CDR3aa: CATSRDRGTVNTEAFF

j_gene: TRBJ1-1
v_gene: TRBV7-2
CDR3aa: CASSSVWGAGTEAFF

j_gene: TRBJ1-2
v_gene: TRBV6-5
CDR3aa: CASSHGRAYGYTF

j_gene: TRBJ2-6
v_gene: TRBV4-2
CDR3aa: CASSQPQGGGANVLTF

j_gene: TRBJ2-7
v_gene: TRBV7-2
CDR3aa: CASSFLDRRELVEQYF

j_gene: TRBJ1-3
v_gene: TRBV7-6
CDR3aa: CASSSWTGNTIYF

j_gene: TRBJ2-7
v_gene: TRBV5-1
CDR3aa: CASSLRTSGRSNEQYF

j_gene: TRBJ2-7
v_gene: TRBV7-2
CDR3aa: CASSPEGFQYEQYF